Below, 17 T cell receptor beta chains from the same sample are listed, as sequenced in a study of early T cells in non-severe SARS-CoV-2 infection. MiXCR, applied by TCRdb to the 5' RACE reads, yields one record per CDR3 protein. Here the sample spans about 27,000 distinct CDR3 sequences, 5% to 5.5% being singletons. Sequencing used whole blood. The source is an adult who was a healthcare worker with PCR-confirmed SARS-CoV-2 infection or an uninfected control (not recorded which).

This clonotype was picked up many times. The rearrangement uses TRBV20-1 and TRBJ1-1, with D unclear. CDR1 DFQATT and CDR2 SNEGSKA come from the germline V gene (reference sequence). CDR3 length equals 14 residues. V shed 1 base and J shed 4 bases, with 13 bases lying between them. CDR3 in amino acids: CSARGLFETTEAFF. CDR3 nucleotides: TGCAGTGCTAGAGGACTCTTCGAGACCACTGAAGCTTTCTTT.

The CDR3: CSARETSGSSETQYF. The CDR3 DNA sequence: TGCAGTGCTAGAGAGACTAGCGGGAGCTCGGAGACCCAGTACTTC. The genes are TRBV20-1 and TRBJ2-5; 12 bases are shared with TRBD2. The CDR3 spans 15 residues. CDR1 is DFQATT, CDR2 SNEGSKA, per germline (reference sequence). V trimming: 0 bases; J trimming: 5 bases; junction bases outside the gene matches: 4.

Sample share makes this clonotype medium-sized. CDR3 residues: CASSSAFGQGFYGYTF. The CDR3 DNA reads TGTGCCAGCAGTTCCGCCTTTGGACAGGGTTTCTATGGCTACACCTTC. The rearrangement links TRBV27 to TRBJ1-2; 8 bases are a match to TRBD1. Germline loops: CDR1 MNHEY, CDR2 SMNVEV (reference sequence). CDR3 length: 16 residues. V trimming: 4 bases; J trimming: 4 bases; junction bases outside the gene matches: 11.

This clonotype came up many times. The chain links TRBV6-6 to TRBJ2-1; TRBD2 matches 11 bases. The V gene's germline CDR1 is MNHNY and CDR2 SVGAGI (reference sequence). V dropped 7 bases and J dropped 8; count of bases not matched to a gene: 13. The CDR3 covers 16 residues. Written as DNA, the CDR3 is TGTGCCAGCACCCCCAGGAAGGGACTAGCGGTCTATGAGCAGTTCTTC. This encodes CASTPRKGLAVYEQFF.

This clonotype is a singleton in its sample. V and J are TRBV2 and TRBJ2-7; TRBD1 matches 11 bases. V lost 6 bases to trimming and J lost 7 bases; unmatched junction nucleotides: 8. The CDR3 is 14 residues long. The germline V gene encodes CDR1 SNHLY and CDR2 FYNNEI. CDR3 bases: TGTGCCAGCAGGAATGGACAGGGGGCGCGGGAGCAGTACTTC. Translation: CASRNGQGAREQYF.

This clonotype was detected ten times or more. CDR3 sequence: CASSFGRGSYTGELFF. The CDR3 DNA reads as TGTGCCAGCAGTTTTGGTAGGGGCAGCTACACCGGGGAGCTGTTTTTT. The chain uses TRBV28 and TRBJ2-2; possible D gene TRBD1, 5 bases. Germline V CDR1 and CDR2: MDHEN, SYDVKM. The CDR3 is made up of 16 amino acids. V was trimmed by 3 bases and J by 3 bases, leaving 14 bases between them.

In this sample, this clonotype turned up many times. The chain couples TRBV20-1 to TRBJ2-1; 8 bases agree with TRBD2. V was pared by 3 bases and J by 6 bases, with 7 bases of the junction left unmatched. The germline V gene has CDR1 DFQATT and CDR2 SNEGSKA (reference sequence). The CDR3 consists of 14 residues. CDR3 coding DNA: TGCAGTGCTAGCTACGGACTAGCTGCCAATGAGCAGTTCTTC. As protein: CSASYGLAANEQFF.

This clonotype was detected ten times or more. The V call is TRBV7-2, the J call TRBJ2-7, with D perhaps matching TRBD1 or TRBD2 (5 bases each). Per the germline V gene, CDR1 is SGHTA and CDR2 is FQGNSA. V was clipped by 3 bases and J by 2 bases, with 11 bases between them. The CDR3 is made up of 14 amino acids. In DNA, the CDR3 is TGTGCCAGCAGCTTCGGGGACGGAGCCTACGAGCAGTACTTC. Its protein product is CASSFGDGAYEQYF. The full variable domain, rest sourced from reference TRBV7-2 and TRBJ2-7, is GAGVSQSPSNKVTEKGKDVELRCDPISGHTALYWYRQSLGQGLEFLIYFQGNSAPDKSGLPSDRFSAERTGGSVSTLTIQRTQQEDSAVYLCASSFGDGAYEQYFGPGTRLTVT.

The chain combines TRBV12-3 or TRBV12-4 with TRBJ1-1; a possible D gene is TRBD1 (6 bases). Trimming shortened V by 1 base and J by 3 bases, and 12 bases separated the two germline ends. The CDR3 runs to 15 residues. In DNA, the CDR3 is TGTGCCAGCAGTTTAGGGGCAGGGGTATACACTGAAGCTTTCTTT. Its translation is CASSLGAGVYTEAFF.

This clonotype has a handful of counts. This sequence joins TRBV28 and TRBJ2-2; no clear D. There are 14 residues in the CDR3. V was trimmed by 1 base and J by 5 bases, leaving 8 bases between them. Per the germline V gene, CDR1 is MDHEN and CDR2 is SYDVKM. The chain's CDR3 is CASSLFPGTGELFF. The CDR3 DNA sequence: TGTGCCAGCAGTTTATTCCCCGGAACCGGGGAGCTGTTTTTT.

This clonotype was counted only a few times. The rearrangement joins TRBV3-1 to TRBJ1-1; maybe TRBD1 (6 bases). Germline CDR1 and CDR2: LGHDT and YNNKEL (reference sequence). V was shortened by 6 bases and J by 0 bases, with 14 bases between the two germline ends. The CDR3 loop spans 15 amino acids. This CDR3 is CASRHTTGMNTEAFF. In DNA form, the CDR3 reads TGTGCCAGCAGACATACCACAGGGATGAACACTGAAGCTTTCTTT.

This clonotype appeared a few times. The chain uses TRBV6-5 and TRBJ1-2; 10 nucleotides agree with TRBD1. Looked up from germline, CDR1 is MNHEY and CDR2 is SVGAGI. Unmatched junction bases numbered 10, after V lost 7 bases and J lost 2 bases. The CDR3 totals 16 residues. The CDR3 is CASKRQGAPKNYGYTF. CDR3 coding DNA: TGTGCCAGCAAAAGACAGGGGGCACCGAAAAACTATGGCTACACCTTC.

This clonotype was seen a handful of times. This chain links TRBV18 with TRBJ2-3; 10 bases are a match to TRBD2. CDR1 is KGHSH and CDR2 is LQKENI in the germline V gene. Trimming took 6 bases from V and 5 from J; bases not matched to a gene: 8. The CDR3 is made up of 15 amino acids. The CDR3, as DNA: TGTGCCAGCTCCCCCCTAGCGGGAGTAAGAGATACGCAGTATTTT. It encodes CASSPLAGVRDTQYF.

This clonotype came up many times. The chain links TRBV11-2 to TRBJ2-1; D ambiguous. Trimming took off 1 base at V and 2 bases at J, with 12 bases between the two ends. CDR1 SGHAT and CDR2 FQNNGV come from the germline V gene. This CDR3 comprises 16 residues. DNA for the CDR3: TGTGCCAGCAGCTTAGGAGGCACACCTGCCTACAATGAGCAGTTCTTC. Its translation is CASSLGGTPAYNEQFF.

J is TRBJ2-1 and V is TRBV6-5; D is possibly TRBD2 (6 bases). Germline V gene data show CDR1 as MNHEY and CDR2 as SVGAGI. The CDR3 totals 17 residues. With 0 bases removed from V and 6 bases from J, the gap between germline ends came to 18 bases. The CDR3 loop is CASSYSNYRETFNEQFF. The CDR3 nucleotides are TGTGCCAGCAGTTACTCGAACTACCGGGAGACCTTCAATGAGCAGTTCTTC.

This clonotype was counted many times. The V call is TRBV6-5, the J call TRBJ1-1; D is unresolved. This CDR3 spans 13 amino acids. V lost 0 bases and J 5 bases, leaving 7 bases between the germline ends. Germline lookup yields CDR1 MNHEY and CDR2 SVGAGI. The CDR3 sequence: CASSYSEGTEAFF. The CDR3 DNA follows: TGTGCCAGCAGTTACTCGGAGGGAACTGAAGCTTTCTTT.

This clonotype appeared many times. The V call is TRBV27, the J call TRBJ2-1; no clear D gene. Germline V lookup: CDR1 MNHEY, CDR2 SMNVEV (reference sequence). V lost 7 bases and J 6 bases, leaving 4 bases between the germline ends. This CDR3 region has 10 residues. The CDR3 bases are TGTGCCAGCACGAGCAATGAGCAGTTCTTC. Protein: CASTSNEQFF.